This is a list of T cell receptor beta chains from one sample in a study of beta chain features in type 1 diabetes. Using immunoSEQ multiplex PCR, the repertoire was profiled, and TCRdb retains in-frame clones only, with some absent. Of 350,000 to 400,000 clones listed, 10% to 15% are singletons. The sample comprised naive CD4+ T cells from blood. These receptors all come from a woman under 30 with type 1 diabetes. Both conserved end residues are part of each CDR3. Fields, in order: D gene, V gene, J gene, CDR3 protein. D genes are given only for firm matches.

>-|TRBV6-5|TRBJ1-2
CASRRDKTGYTF
>TRBD1|TRBV4-3|TRBJ1-6
CASSLFTGTGDSPLHF
>-|TRBV11-2|TRBJ2-7
CASSFSPQPYEQYF
>-|TRBV7-9|TRBJ1-2
CASSLSGSGGYTF
>TRBD2|TRBV4-3|TRBJ2-1
CASSQDTLAGGYNEQFF
>TRBD1|TRBV5-1|TRBJ2-6
CASSVDRAGANVLTF
>-|TRBV5-1|TRBJ2-5
CASSLVAAGPQETQYF
>-|TRBV4-3|TRBJ2-7
CASSPGQGGSHEQYF
>TRBD2|TRBV5-4|TRBJ2-5
CASSPGGSGRSQETQYF
>-|TRBV28|TRBJ2-3
CASIAFGQDTDTQYF
>-|TRBV5-1|TRBJ1-5
CASSLGGAYSNQPQHF
>-|TRBV4-3|TRBJ1-2
CASSQELSIQNYGYTF
>-|TRBV11-2|TRBJ2-7
CASSFSPGEQYF
>-|TRBV13|TRBJ2-2
CASSLSGELFF